The rows below give T cell receptor beta chains drawn from one sample of a study of identical twins. TCRdb processed the 5' RACE reads anew with MiXCR; each CDR3 protein has one entry. The sample comprises fewer than 550,000 distinct CDR3 sequences, roughly 13% of which are singletons, and approximately 0.9% rests with the top ten. The same sample was also used in a study of yellow fever vaccine responses in identical twins.

Sequencing was performed on CD4+ T cells sorted from blood. The receptors come from a young woman in good health. CDR3s include the opening cysteine and the closing phenylalanine or tryptophan. D genes are given only for firm matches. Size is stated for part of the rows, as once, few or many counts, or as a class when the clone is expanded.

size	D	V	J	CDR3	DNA
NA	NA	TRBV7-2	TRBJ2-1	CASSLVAESYNEQFF	TGTGCCAGCAGCTTGGTAGCGGAGAGCTACAATGAGCAGTTCTTC
NA	TRBD2	TRBV5-1	TRBJ2-5	CASSWGLAGGEETQYF	TGCGCCAGCAGCTGGGGACTAGCGGGGGGTGAAGAGACCCAGTACTTC
few	TRBD2	TRBV10-3	TRBJ2-1	CAISESTGGPNEQFF	TGTGCCATCAGTGAGTCTACGGGAGGGCCGAATGAGCAGTTCTTC
NA	TRBD1	TRBV2	TRBJ2-6	CASSLGKGGSGANVLTF	TGTGCCAGCAGTCTAGGTAAAGGGGGCTCCGGGGCCAACGTCCTGACTTTC
NA	NA	TRBV28	TRBJ2-7	CASTDGQQYF	TGTGCCAGCACCGACGGTCAGCAGTACTTC
NA	NA	TRBV5-4	TRBJ2-1	CASSFWAFFDEQFF	TGTGCCAGCAGCTTTTGGGCCTTCTTCGATGAGCAGTTCTTC
NA	NA	TRBV7-2	TRBJ1-2	CASSPGGTDYGYTF	TGTGCCAGCAGCCCAGGAGGGACCGACTATGGCTACACCTTC
few	NA	TRBV12-3/TRBV12-4	TRBJ1-1	CASGGNTEAFF	TGTGCCAGCGGGGGGAACACTGAAGCTTTCTTT
few	NA	TRBV27	TRBJ2-6	CASSLIFTGANVLTF	TGTGCCAGCAGTTTAATTTTCACTGGGGCCAACGTCCTGACTTTC
NA	NA	TRBV20-1	TRBJ2-1	CSARDVRYEQFF	TGCAGTGCTAGAGATGTACGGTATGAGCAGTTCTTC
few	TRBD1	TRBV28	TRBJ2-7	CASSLYPDREHRYF	TGTGCCAGCAGTTTATACCCGGACAGGGAGCATCGGTACTTC
few	TRBD2	TRBV6-4	TRBJ2-5	CASSELAGGPETQYF	TGTGCCAGCAGTGAACTAGCGGGAGGGCCAGAGACCCAGTACTTC
many	NA	TRBV10-3	TRBJ2-5	CAISESEETQYF	TGTGCCATCAGTGAGTCTGAAGAGACCCAGTACTTC
many	NA	TRBV20-1	TRBJ1-5	CSASAGNQPQHF	TGCAGTGCTAGTGCCGGCAATCAGCCCCAGCATTTT
few	TRBD2	TRBV7-3	TRBJ2-5	CASSLVPGGETQYF	TGTGCCAGCAGCTTGGTACCGGGAGGAGAGACCCAGTACTTC
NA	TRBD1	TRBV6-2/TRBV6-3	TRBJ2-5	CASSYFRGRETQYF	TGTGCCAGCAGTTACTTTAGGGGGCGGGAGACCCAGTACTTC
many	NA	TRBV20-1	TRBJ1-4	CSAKRGEKLFF	TGCAGTGCAAAAAGAGGGGAAAAACTGTTTTTT
few	NA	TRBV4-3	TRBJ2-2	CASRGSGAAIGELFF	TGCGCCAGCAGGGGCTCCGGGGCGGCGATCGGGGAGCTGTTTTTT
NA	NA	TRBV6-1	TRBJ2-2	CASSRPTANTGELFF	TGTGCCAGCAGCCGACCGACAGCGAACACCGGGGAGCTGTTTTTT
few	NA	TRBV4-2	TRBJ2-3	CASSQDPIGTSQYF	TGTGCCAGCAGCCAAGATCCTATCGGAACTTCGCAGTATTTT
many	NA	TRBV12-3/TRBV12-4	TRBJ1-1	CASSPTYANEAFF	TGTGCCAGCAGCCCGACTTACGCTAATGAAGCTTTCTTT
NA	NA	TRBV29-1	TRBJ2-2	CSVEGYRGGNTGELFF	TGCAGCGTTGAAGGATACAGGGGGGGGAACACCGGGGAGCTGTTTTTT
few	NA	TRBV20-1	TRBJ2-5	CSAPPSGGRGQETQYF	TGCAGTGCCCCCCCCAGCGGTGGTCGCGGACAAGAGACCCAGTACTTC
few	TRBD2	TRBV10-3	TRBJ2-3	CAISDKLAGVSTDTQYF	TGTGCCATCAGTGACAAACTAGCGGGGGTAAGCACAGATACGCAGTATTTT
NA	NA	TRBV5-1	TRBJ2-7	CASSGVLGYEQYF	TGCGCCAGCTCAGGGGTGTTGGGCTACGAGCAGTACTTC
many	NA	TRBV12-3/TRBV12-4	TRBJ2-7	CASTSGVQATYEQYF	TGTGCCAGCACCTCCGGAGTACAGGCTACCTACGAGCAGTACTTC
many	TRBD2	TRBV4-1	TRBJ2-2	CASSQEGTSGGVGELFF	TGCGCCAGCAGCCAAGAAGGCACTAGCGGGGGGGTCGGGGAGCTGTTTTTT
NA	NA	TRBV7-9	TRBJ2-1	CASSSSDSKRINEQFF	TGTGCCAGCAGCTCCTCAGACAGTAAGCGTATCAATGAGCAGTTCTTC
few	NA	TRBV5-1	TRBJ1-1	CASSGKQGVGTEAFF	TGCGCCAGCAGCGGCAAGCAAGGGGTTGGAACTGAAGCTTTCTTT
many	NA	TRBV5-1	TRBJ1-5	CASSLERPMSNQPQHF	TGCGCCAGCAGCTTGGAAAGACCAATGAGCAATCAGCCCCAGCATTTT
few	NA	TRBV20-1	TRBJ2-1	CSAAGRGLYNEQFF	TGCAGTGCCGCAGGACGGGGGCTCTACAATGAGCAGTTCTTC
few	TRBD1	TRBV27	TRBJ2-3	CASSLSGTGYPDTQYF	TGTGCCAGCAGTTTATCCGGGACAGGGTACCCAGATACGCAGTATTTT
many	TRBD2	TRBV12-3/TRBV12-4	TRBJ2-1	CASISNGLGSNEQFF	TGTGCCAGCATCTCTAATGGACTAGGCTCCAATGAGCAGTTCTTC
NA	NA	TRBV11-2	TRBJ2-5	CASSLSQRAQETQYF	TGTGCCAGCAGCTTATCCCAGAGGGCTCAAGAGACCCAGTACTTC
NA	NA	TRBV10-1	TRBJ2-2	CARNRGRDNTGELFF	TGCGCCAGAAATCGGGGAAGGGATAACACCGGGGAGCTGTTTTTT
NA	TRBD1	TRBV6-5	TRBJ2-7	CASSYCRDRGYEQYF	TGTGCCAGCAGTTACTGCCGGGACAGGGGTTACGAGCAGTACTTC
NA	NA	TRBV3-1	TRBJ2-4	CASSHPPTGTSKNIEYF	TGTGCCAGCAGCCACCCCCCCACCGGGACCTCCAAAAACATTGAGTACTTC
NA	TRBD1	TRBV28	TRBJ2-3	CASTEVGTGGTDTQYF	TGTGCCAGCACCGAAGTAGGGACAGGGGGAACAGATACGCAGTATTTT
few	TRBD2	TRBV12-3/TRBV12-4	TRBJ2-7	CASSLTGLAGEYEQYF	TGTGCCAGCAGTTTAACGGGACTAGCGGGAGAGTACGAGCAGTACTTC
NA	NA	TRBV4-3	TRBJ2-1	CASSQDKSRHNEQFF	TGCGCCAGCAGCCAAGATAAGAGCAGGCACAATGAGCAGTTCTTC
NA	TRBD2	TRBV20-1	TRBJ2-1	CSARDPGLAYEQFF	TGCAGTGCTAGAGATCCGGGACTAGCATATGAGCAGTTCTTC
many	NA	TRBV2	TRBJ1-2	CASSAGRANYGYTF	TGTGCCAGCAGTGCGGGCAGGGCTAACTATGGCTACACCTTC
few	NA	TRBV6-1	TRBJ1-5	CASRNPARPQHF	TGTGCCAGCAGGAACCCCGCCAGGCCCCAGCATTTT
NA	TRBD2	TRBV6-2/TRBV6-3	TRBJ2-1	CASRAPGGNEQFF	TGTGCCAGCAGAGCCCCCGGGGGGAATGAGCAGTTCTTC
few	TRBD2	TRBV7-2	TRBJ2-3	CASSFVSGATLAGRLSTDTQYF	TGTGCCAGCAGCTTTGTGTCAGGGGCGACTCTAGCGGGCCGCCTTAGCACAGATACGCAGTATTTT
NA	TRBD2	TRBV20-1	TRBJ2-5	CSAKGTSGRIGQETQYF	TGCAGTGCAAAGGGGACTAGCGGGAGGATTGGCCAAGAGACCCAGTACTTC
NA	TRBD2	TRBV9	TRBJ2-5	CASSVRREGRETQYF	TGTGCCAGCAGCGTACGTCGGGAGGGCCGCGAGACCCAGTACTTC
few	TRBD2	TRBV7-9	TRBJ2-7	CASSQGLAGKSYEQYF	TGTGCCAGCAGCCAAGGACTAGCGGGGAAGTCCTACGAGCAGTACTTC
NA	NA	TRBV12-3/TRBV12-4	TRBJ2-6	CASTTPTRGSGANVLTF	TGTGCCAGCACCACACCGACCAGGGGCTCTGGGGCCAACGTCCTGACTTTC
NA	TRBD1	TRBV3-1	TRBJ1-4	CASSRTGAREKLFF	TGTGCCAGCAGCCGGACAGGGGCGCGCGAAAAACTGTTTTTT
NA	TRBD2	TRBV29-1	TRBJ2-3	CGCGTVGGADTQYF	TGTGGTTGTGGCACTGTGGGGGGGGCAGATACGCAGTATTTT
many	NA	TRBV7-2	TRBJ1-5	CASSLRGNQPQHF	TGTGCCAGCAGCCTCCGAGGCAATCAGCCCCAGCATTTT
many	NA	TRBV29-1	TRBJ2-7	CSAVLMVGEQYF	TGCAGCGCCGTCCTCATGGTAGGGGAGCAGTACTTC